This T cell receptor (beta chain) was observed in a study of T cell repertoires in cytomegalovirus infection. Study-wide background: In public TCR beta signatures, there were indications of both CMV infection and matching HLA type. Study-level points and caveats: Individuals carrying CMV plus the relevant HLA were identified by cumulative frequency of public TCR beta families. HLA-C-restricted CMV clonotypes gave the most frequent clonotype in two of eight donors.

Germline CDR1 is SGHTA and CDR2 is FQGNSA. Trimming cost V 5 bases and J 0 bases, with 13 bases left between them. The CDR3 is made up of 15 amino acids. This clonotype was found many times. Its antigen is as yet unknown. TCRdb re-called the reads through MiXCR, storing one row per CDR3 protein. The sample has 200,000 to 300,000 distinct CDR3 sequences; roughly 10% are singletons. This chain joins TRBV7-2 and TRBJ1-2, with TRBD1 as a possible D gene (5 bases). This clonotype originated in a human donor in good health (CMV status not recorded). Some clones in this sample may be carry-over from other donors' samples. The sample was PBMCs. For the CDR3, the DNA is TGTGCCAGCAGCCAACGGGGGGTAGCTAACTATGGCTACACCTTC. As protein: CASSQRGVANYGYTF. The full variable domain, completed using reference TRBV7-2 and TRBJ1-2, is GAGVSQSPSNKVTEKGKDVELRCDPISGHTALYWYRQSLGQGLEFLIYFQGNSAPDKSGLPSDRFSAERTGGSVSTLTIQRTQQEDSAVYLCASSQRGVANYGYTFGSGTRLTVV.